These T cell receptor beta chains were read from a single sample in a study of shared T cell receptors in the human thymus. Assay: immunoSEQ multiplex PCR; the TCRdb copy retains only in-frame clones and omits some. The sample has hundreds of thousands of clones; roughly 86% are singletons. This sample was also put to use in a study of human thymus T cells.

Specimen: thymocytes. The receptors derive from a boy in the first two years of life with a congenital heart defect. Each CDR3 is given with its conserved first and last residue.

V: TRBV28; J: TRBJ2-1; CDR3: CASSGGERGAYNEQFF
V: TRBV4-1; J: TRBJ2-5; CDR3: CASSPLSIRGRNAETQYF
V: TRBV14; J: TRBJ1-1; CDR3: CASSRWDRARTTEAFF
V: TRBV6-5; J: TRBJ2-1; CDR3: CASSGTGEQFF
V: TRBV10-1; J: TRBJ1-5; CDR3: CASSDRKNKPGQGAYGNNQPQHF
V: TRBV7-9; J: TRBJ1-1; CDR3: CASSPNRDRVTEAFF
V: TRBV2; J: TRBJ1-6; CDR3: CASSERDRVAPLHF
V: TRBV2; J: TRBJ2-3; CDR3: CASRTSGGWDTDTQYF
V: TRBV5-6; J: TRBJ1-3; CDR3: CASSLSMRVSGNTIYF
V: TRBV28; J: TRBJ2-1; CDR3: CASSPTAGGRMNEQFF
V: TRBV9; J: TRBJ2-3; CDR3: CASSVSTGVTDTQYF
V: TRBV5-8; J: TRBJ2-3; CDR3: CASSLDGRGFTDTQYF
V: TRBV28; J: TRBJ1-2; CDR3: CASSLALGQALSYGYTF
V: TRBV5-1; J: TRBJ1-1; CDR3: CASSLQWAGVKTEAFF
V: TRBV19; J: TRBJ1-5; CDR3: CASTDPDRGNQPQHF
V: TRBV14; J: TRBJ2-7; CDR3: CASSLGSGYEQYF
V: TRBV27; J: TRBJ1-2; CDR3: CASSLQGGYGYTF
V: TRBV15; J: TRBJ2-7; CDR3: CATRREGGQGCEQYF
V: TRBV2; J: TRBJ2-7; CDR3: CASSESSGAPCEQYF
V: TRBV4-3; J: TRBJ2-7; CDR3: CASSQDLRGSEQYF
V: TRBV5-4; J: TRBJ2-7; CDR3: CASSSDRTPGYEQYF
V: TRBV27; J: TRBJ2-7; CDR3: CASSLYLSSYEQYF
V: TRBV5-4; J: TRBJ1-6; CDR3: CASSAGQTSSYNSPPHF
V: TRBV5-4; J: TRBJ2-1; CDR3: CASSLRPSASSYNEQFF
V: TRBV11-3; J: TRBJ1-1; CDR3: CASSPDRGRDTEAFF
V: TRBV4-1; J: TRBJ2-7; CDR3: CASSQDPTGGCEQYF
V: TRBV28; J: TRBJ2-7; CDR3: CASSFSRTGRKVAEQYF
V: TRBV28; J: TRBJ1-5; CDR3: CASKEGNNQPQHF
V: TRBV7-2; J: TRBJ2-7; CDR3: CASSLGPGEQYF
V: TRBV30; J: TRBJ1-2; CDR3: CAQDREGYTF
V: TRBV7-9; J: TRBJ2-7; CDR3: CASSPIGIRTDEQYF
V: TRBV28; J: TRBJ2-7; CDR3: CASSLGGVYEQYF
V: TRBV5-1; J: TRBJ2-1; CDR3: CASSLVGRDYNEQFF
V: TRBV5-1; J: TRBJ2-3; CDR3: CASTLAGSSTDTQYF
V: TRBV7-9; J: TRBJ2-5; CDR3: CASSALLAGEEAETQYF
V: TRBV7-8; J: TRBJ2-7; CDR3: CASSLVRDRVYEQYF
V: TRBV2; J: TRBJ2-1; CDR3: CASSEAVSRTHNEQFF
V: TRBV25-1; J: TRBJ2-5; CDR3: CASSEYSAGQQETQYF
V: TRBV18; J: TRBJ1-5; CDR3: CASSPERTRVSNQPQHF
V: TRBV14; J: TRBJ2-3; CDR3: CASSQDWNGGFSTDTQYF
V: TRBV19; J: TRBJ2-2; CDR3: CASSIPGGNTGELFF
V: TRBV5-1; J: TRBJ2-2; CDR3: CASSLWQGGTGELFF
V: TRBV2; J: TRBJ2-5; CDR3: CASSPVQGEETQYF
V: TRBV6-1; J: TRBJ2-3; CDR3: CASMGRGETDTQYF
V: TRBV6-5; J: TRBJ2-7; CDR3: CASSQDISYEQYF
V: TRBV6-1; J: TRBJ2-1; CDR3: CASSVDRGSNEQFF
V: TRBV14; J: TRBJ1-5; CDR3: CASSQGRHRASNQPQHF
V: TRBV27; J: TRBJ1-1; CDR3: CASSPKWGGEDTEAFF
V: TRBV10-2; J: TRBJ2-3; CDR3: CASRTSGKADTQYF
V: TRBV27; J: TRBJ2-3; CDR3: CASSLSTSGPTDTQYF
V: TRBV6-1; J: TRBJ1-2; CDR3: CASSRRTVYGYTF
V: TRBV29-1; J: TRBJ2-1; CDR3: CSVAGSSLAGYNEQFF
V: TRBV4-1; J: TRBJ2-4; CDR3: CASSQETSGGMAKNIQYF
V: TRBV7-3; J: TRBJ2-3; CDR3: CASSHDSASTDTQYF
V: TRBV13; J: TRBJ2-7; CDR3: CASSQRLAGDQTYEQYF
V: TRBV6-4; J: TRBJ1-1; CDR3: CASSREALQGDTEAFF
V: TRBV30; J: TRBJ2-1; CDR3: CAWSVRKGLADPYEQFF
V: TRBV23-1; J: TRBJ1-5; CDR3: CASSQPPETGSDQPQHF
V: TRBV15; J: TRBJ2-5; CDR3: CATSTKLGAVQETQYF
V: TRBV6-5; J: TRBJ1-1; CDR3: CASSWSSGYLNTEAFF